This T cell receptor (beta chain) was sequenced for a study of somatic mutations in cytotoxic T cells in rheumatoid arthritis. Study-level information: Right after diagnosis, and before any treatment had started, patient peripheral blood (about 29 ml EDTA) was drawn. Study findings and constraints: Unlike healthy controls, rheumatoid arthritis patients had CD8+ clonality that increased with age.

To note about this clone: Its antigen remains unknown.

V gave up 1 base and J gave up 12 bases; unmatched junction bases: 3. CDR3 length: 12 residues. Germline V gene sequence: CDR1 SGHAT, CDR2 FQNNGV. The table came from immunoSEQ multiplex PCR; TCRdb's copy has only in-frame clones and leaves some out. The sample consists of 15,000 to 20,000 clones, approximately 83% of them appearing once. Positive magnetic bead selection separated CD4+ and CD8+ cells, and flow cytometry confirmed purity. Sequenced input: CD8+ T cells sorted from blood. The rearrangement joins TRBV11-2 to TRBJ2-1, with 7 positions matching TRBD2. This TCR came from a man aged 18-30 years with rheumatoid arthritis. CDR3 in amino acids: CASSLGGEGQFF. CDR3 nucleotide sequence: TGTGCCAGCAGCTTAGGAGGGGAGGGGCAGTTCTTC.